This T cell receptor (beta chain) appears in the sequencing data of a study of beta chain features in type 1 diabetes listed by TCRdb under 2018. Study-wide context: Mean age, gender distribution, total cell number and subset yield did not differ between patients and healthy donors. In the study, recently diagnosed type 1 diabetes patients and matched healthy donors were compared on the TCRB repertoires of their sorted circulating CD4+ T cell subsets. Naive and central memory subsets were obtained from all 30 or so donors, but regulatory and stem cell-like memory subsets were isolated from only 8 patients and roughly eight healthy donors. A total of over 90,000,000 sorted cells were examined across all samples, and a strong correlation was observed between cell number per subset and RNA yield.

This clone was detected a few times. Its antigen is not yet known. No base quality information exists; no much larger clone differs at one position. The full study reports these points: The naive, central memory and regulatory TCRB repertoires appeared to resemble one another more closely among patients than among healthy donors. Shorter templates might be favored by PCR, yet because patient and control samples were amplified and corrected together, any such skew would affect both groups equally. At VDJ recombination sites, patients with type 1 diabetes made fewer insertions and deleted more nucleotides, a pattern implying thymic rearrangement abnormalities. Only small numbers of individuals were included in the HLA sub-analyses, which left unresolved whether HLA type had any influence on TCRB rearrangement. Type 1 diabetes patients showed a moderate but significant shortening of TCRB CDR3 length in all four CD4+ subsets. Because cDNA was sequenced instead of genomic DNA, highly expressing activated cells could be over-represented, though the groups showed no difference in activation or CD3 levels.

From each donor, a single peripheral blood sample of about 116 mL on average was drawn into heparinised tubes. A BD FACSAria II was used to sort naive, central memory, regulatory and stem cell-like memory CD4+ T cells with a panel that included CD45RO, CCR7, CD25, CD127, CD95 and CD27. A purity above 98% was achieved for all sorted populations. Right away, PBMCs were isolated by Lymphoprep density gradient centrifugation and were stained directly, with no culture step. So that batch effects would be minimized, each experiment stained and sorted samples in pairs, pairing one healthy donor with one patient. V loses 3 bases, J loses 6 bases, and the germline ends lie 9 bases apart. From its cysteine to its phenylalanine, the CDR3 spans 12 amino acids. The sequence is cut down to CDR3 DNA, 36 bases in frame from base 1. The germline V gene (reference sequence) gives CDR1 as GTSNPN and CDR2 as SVGIG. The High Capacity cDNA Reverse Transcription Kit was used to reverse transcribe all of the isolated RNA, meaning that expressed TCRB transcripts were what got sequenced. Deep immunoSEQ sequencing was performed on naive, central memory and regulatory T cell samples, with an average of roughly 3.3 million total reads per sample. Sorted cells were lysed in RLT buffer and RNA was extracted with DNase-treated RNeasy Micro or Mini kits, depending on cell number. Each cell subset was processed separately to prevent cross-contamination, with patient and healthy donor samples processed together. The immunoSEQ multiplex PCR was used to amplify TCRB sequences from cDNA, generating 87-bp fragments that spanned the CDR3 region. Sequencing of the amplicons was done on the Illumina HiSeq platform. Regarding the original processing steps: PCR bias was corrected computationally using synthetic template baselines, and reads within Hamming distance 2 were collapsed, with unmergeable singletons discarded. Reads were aligned against IMGT to assign V, D and J genes, CDR3 length and insertions or deletions at six rearrangement sites. Within each subset, clonotype counts were normalized to sorted cell number, and only after that were true diversity and Gini coefficients computed with the tcR R package. Repertoire sharing was quantified using the overlap coefficient calculated on TCRB nucleotide sequences. Out-of-frame TCRB sequences from naive cells were analyzed as a proxy for the pre-selection repertoire. This is the immuneACCESS table as TCRdb keeps it, with only in-frame sequences that have V and J called. A part of the clones is gone; compared with another copy, unresolved V genes explain less than half, and the rest is unexplained. The V and J calls and clone size were taken over from that table, and D and trimming were inferred from the DNA. This sample is represented by about 350,000 clones; roughly a fifth of them were singletons. 0.035% to 0.05% of the sample is held by the ten biggest clonotypes.

The chain employs TRBV30 and TRBJ2-1, and perhaps TRBD1 as D gene, on 5 matching bases. Sequencing input: naive CD4+ T cells from blood. The sample's cell subset or site, from its label and the paper: true naive CD4+ T cells. This sequence was found in a woman in her late teens or twenties in good health. CDR3 loop: CAWSTGGNEQFF. In nucleotide form, the sequence is TGTGCCTGGAGCACAGGCGGCAATGAGCAGTTCTTC. The CDR3 plus the reference TRBV30 and TRBJ2-1 genes for the other parts give the full variable domain: SQTIHQWPATLVQPVGSPLSLECTVEGTSNPNLYWYRQAAGRGLQLLFYSVGIGQISSEVPQNLSASRPQDRQFILSSKKLLLSDSGFYLCAWSTGGNEQFFGPGTRLTVL.